Described below is a single TCR beta chain sequence and its context. Its antigen is not known. This specimen comes from a study of somatic mutations in cytotoxic T cells in rheumatoid arthritis. Study-level results: In about an eighth of the 65 patients, the largest CD8+ clone exceeded 20% of CD8+ cells. Unknown were the antigen targets of the expanded CD8+ clones.

Per the original data handling: When patient CD8+ clones larger than 1% were compared with published virus-specific TCRB sequences, few matched. The data were produced by immunoSEQ multiplex PCR, yet TCRdb's version contains in-frame clones alone and is incomplete. V and J calls and clone size come straight from that table; D and trimming were deduced from the DNA. Seen here are fewer than 25,000 clones, 55% to 80% observed once, and the top ten hold 18%. The ends were cut back, 5 bases at V and 1 base at J, with 9 bases in the middle. In germline, CDR1 is SGDLS, CDR2 YYNGEE. This CDR3 is built from 13 residues. Magnetic beads with positive selection isolated CD4+ and CD8+ fractions, whose purity was verified by flow cytometry.

The chain combines TRBV9 with TRBJ1-1; D gene uncertain. This TCR was recovered from an adult with rheumatoid arthritis. Sequenced: CD8+ T cells sorted from blood. The CDR3 region is CASRTYWNTEAFF. The CDR3 DNA is TGTGCCAGCAGGACCTACTGGAACACTGAAGCTTTCTTT. Supplemented by reference TRBV9 and TRBJ1-1, the full variable domain reads DSGVTQTPKHLITATGQRVTLRCSPRSGDLSVYWYQQSLDQGLQFLIQYYNGEERAKGNILERFSAQQFPDLHSELNLSSLELGDSALYFCASRTYWNTEAFFGQGTRLTVV.